Each of the 21 T cell receptor beta chains below was sequenced from the same sample in a study of T cell repertoires in cytomegalovirus infection. TCRdb called the reads again in MiXCR, with one record for every CDR3 protein. The profile shows tens of thousands of distinct CDR3 sequences, 20% to 25% of them singletons. Their target antigens are unknown. Sequencing was performed on CD8+ T cells from cultured PBMCs, taken from culture after CMV antigen stimulation. The receptors derive from a human donor in good health (CMV status not recorded). Some clones in this sample may be carry-over from other donors' samples.

This clonotype was detected many times. The chain recombines TRBV7-8 with TRBJ1-5; D perhaps matches TRBD1 (6 bases). Looked up from germline, CDR1 is SGHVS and CDR2 is FQNEAQ. The CDR3 covers 15 residues. The V end was cut by 7 bases, the J end by 3 bases, with 16 bases between. This CDR3 reads CASTATGTLNQPQHF. The CDR3 region has the DNA TGTGCCAGCACCGCTACCGGGACACTCAATCAGCCCCAGCATTTT.

This rearrangement joins TRBV7-8 to TRBJ1-4, with 7 bases that match TRBD1. Trimming cost V 4 bases and J 1 base; bases outside gene matches: 9. The germline V gene encodes CDR1 SGHVS and CDR2 FQNEAQ. The CDR3 spans 17 residues. The CDR3 reads CASSSQQTGRTNEKLFF. CDR3 nucleotides: TGTGCCAGCAGCTCCCAGCAGACAGGGAGAACTAATGAAAAACTGTTTTTT.

This clonotype has more than one count but fewer than ten. V is TRBV2 and J is TRBJ2-7; D is undetermined. V dropped 4 bases and J dropped 1 base, with 11 bases sitting between them. The CDR3 spans 14 residues. Germline V gives CDR1 SNHLY, CDR2 FYNNEI. CDR3 sequence: CASSGETSSYEQYF. In nucleotides, the CDR3 is TGTGCCAGCAGTGGTGAGACCTCGTCCTACGAGCAGTACTTC.

This clonotype has only a few counts. Mismatch with germline at one junction end may stem from a read error. This chain links TRBV7-9 with TRBJ2-7; TRBD1 is a possible D gene (6 bases). Germline lookup yields CDR1 SEHNR and CDR2 FQNEAQ (reference sequence). There are 16 residues in the CDR3. CDR3 protein: CASSPPLGAQSYEQHF. CDR3 DNA sequence: TGTGCCAGCAGCCCTCCACTGGGGGCACAGTCCTACGAGCAGCACTTC.

The chain has TRBV7-8 and TRBJ1-2, with D possibly matching TRBD1 (5 bases). Looked up from germline, CDR1 is SGHVS and CDR2 is FQNEAQ. The CDR3 sequence is 15 residues long. Trimming pared 0 bases from V and 5 bases from J, leaving 13 bases between. The CDR3 region is CASSLAGRGWYGYTF. CDR3 sequence (DNA): TGTGCCAGCAGCTTAGCGGGGCGGGGGTGGTATGGCTACACCTTC. Supplemented by reference TRBV7-8 and TRBJ1-2, the full variable domain reads GAGVSQSPRYKVAKRGQDVALRCDPISGHVSLFWYQQALGQGPEFLTYFQNEAQLDKSGLPSDRFFAERPEGSVSTLKIQRTQQEDSAVYLCASSLAGRGWYGYTFGSGTRLTVV.

The chain has TRBV4-1 and TRBJ1-2; possibly TRBD1 for D (5 bases). The germline V gene has CDR1 MGHRA and CDR2 YSYEKL. The CDR3 extends over 15 amino acids. V shed 1 base and J shed 0 bases, with 9 bases lying between them. The CDR3 sequence is CASSQAPGPNYGYTF. The DNA for the CDR3 is TGCGCCAGCAGCCAAGCTCCGGGACCTAACTATGGCTACACCTTC.

This clonotype appeared a few times. The genes are TRBV12-3 or TRBV12-4 and TRBJ2-3; TRBD2 aligns across 14 bases. Trimming cost V 7 bases and J 1 base; bases outside gene matches: 13. This CDR3 is 19 amino acids long. The CDR3 sequence is CASTTGLPGLAGGTDTQYF. CDR3 nucleotides: TGTGCCAGCACCACGGGACTGCCGGGACTAGCGGGAGGCACAGATACGCAGTATTTT.

CDR3 protein: CASSQGVAGGTEQYF. CDR3 DNA: TGCGCCAGCAGCCAAGGTGTAGCGGGGGGAACAGAGCAGTACTTC. V is TRBV4-1 and J is TRBJ2-7; 10 bases are a match to TRBD2. The trim removed 1 base at V and 7 bases at J, leaving 7 bases unmatched. The CDR3 consists of 15 residues. The germline gives CDR1 MGHRA, CDR2 YSYEKL.

This clonotype has ten or more counts. V gene TRBV15 combines with J gene TRBJ2-7; possible D gene TRBD2, 5 bases. Trimming cost V 0 bases and J 0 bases, with 9 bases left between them. There are 15 residues in the CDR3. The V gene's germline CDR1 is LNHNV and CDR2 YYDKDF (reference sequence). CDR3 amino acids: CATSRDSGPSYEQYF. DNA of the CDR3: TGTGCCACCAGCAGAGACAGCGGACCCTCCTACGAGCAGTACTTC.

This clonotype was found a few times. This rearrangement joins TRBV7-6 to TRBJ1-1, with TRBD1 matching 7 bases. There are 12 residues in the CDR3. After removal of 5 bases from V and 8 bases from J, the junction contained 5 bases not matched to a gene. Germline CDR1 SGHVS, CDR2 FNYEAQ. CDR3 region: CASSQGGGEAFF. The CDR3 nucleotides read TGTGCCAGCAGCCAGGGGGGGGGAGAAGCTTTCTTT.

This clonotype was detected a few times. This chain joins TRBV12-5 and TRBJ2-3; no definite D call. Trimming removed 5 bases from V and 5 bases from J, with 5 bases in between. CDR3 length: 11 residues. Germline V gene lookup returns CDR1 LGHNT and CDR2 FRNRAP. CDR3 bases: TGTGCTAGTGGTATCGGAGATACGCAGTATTTT. This gives the protein CASGIGDTQYF.

The CDR3, as DNA: TGTGCCAGCAGCTTGGGCACAGGGCCGAACTATGGCTACACCTTC. This sequence encodes CASSLGTGPNYGYTF. The chain joins TRBV7-6 to TRBJ1-2; D is perhaps TRBD1 (6 bases). V was shortened by 3 bases and J by 2 bases, with 13 bases between the two germline ends. Germline V gene data show CDR1 as SGHVS and CDR2 as FNYEAQ. This CDR3 spans 15 amino acids.

The V call is TRBV27, the J call TRBJ2-3, with 10 nucleotides matching TRBD1. Trimming at V came to 4 bases and at J to 4 bases, leaving 5 bases not matched to a gene. The germline V gene has CDR1 MNHEY and CDR2 SMNVEV (reference sequence). The CDR3 loop spans 15 amino acids. CDR3: CASSSGQGGADTQYF. The CDR3 DNA follows: TGTGCCAGCAGTTCCGGACAGGGGGGCGCAGATACGCAGTATTTT.

The chain recombines TRBV7-9 with TRBJ1-6; D perhaps matches TRBD1 (5 bases). V lost 4 bases and J 7 bases, leaving 14 bases between the germline ends. CDR3 size: 15 residues. Germline V gene data show CDR1 as SEHNR and CDR2 as FQNEAQ (reference sequence). CDR3 DNA sequence: TGTGCCAGCAGCTCCTTCGAGGGGAAGAATTCACCCCTCCACTTT. Translated, it gives CASSSFEGKNSPLHF.

This clonotype was found a few times. The chain carries TRBV7-8 and TRBJ1-4; D is undetermined. This CDR3 is 16 amino acids long. Germline V gene lookup returns CDR1 SGHVS and CDR2 FQNEAQ. The V end was cut by 1 base, the J end by 5 bases, with 14 bases between. CDR3 nucleotides: TGTGCCAGCAGCTTAGGTACTGTGCCGTCCAATGAAAAACTGTTTTTT. Its protein product is CASSLGTVPSNEKLFF.

The rearrangement uses TRBV12-3 or TRBV12-4 and TRBJ1-3; TRBD1 is a possible D gene (5 bases). CDR3 length: 19 residues. V dropped 3 bases and J dropped 0 bases, with 21 bases sitting between them. The CDR3 DNA is TGTGCCAGCAGTTTCGGACGGGGGTCAGACGTCTTCTCTGGAAACACCATATATTTT. It specifies CASSFGRGSDVFSGNTIYF.

The genes are TRBV7-3 and TRBJ2-3; 9 nucleotides agree with TRBD2. Germline assignment: CDR1 SGHTA and CDR2 FQGTGA. The ends lost 2 bases at V and 0 bases at J; junction bases unmatched: 6. The CDR3 contains 17 residues. The CDR3 spells CASSLYLAGSSTDTQYF. The CDR3 DNA reads as TGTGCCAGCAGCTTATATCTAGCGGGGTCTAGCACAGATACGCAGTATTTT. Complete variable domain (other parts from reference TRBV7-3 and TRBJ2-3): GAGVSQTPSNKVTEKGKYVELRCDPISGHTALYWYRQSLGQGPEFLIYFQGTGAADDSGLPNDRFFAVRPEGSVSTLKIQRTERGDSAVYLCASSLYLAGSSTDTQYFGPGTRLTVL.

This clonotype appeared a few times. This sequence joins TRBV7-9 and TRBJ1-5, with 8 bases aligning to TRBD1. With 5 bases clipped from V and 2 bases from J, the junction kept 8 bases outside the gene matches. This CDR3 has 16 residues. Germline V gives CDR1 SEHNR, CDR2 FQNEAQ (reference sequence). Here the CDR3 reads CASSVAGGAGNQPQHF. The CDR3 coding sequence is TGTGCCAGCAGCGTTGCAGGGGGCGCGGGCAATCAGCCCCAGCATTTT.

The chain combines TRBV6-2 or TRBV6-3 with TRBJ2-2, with 7 positions matching TRBD1. Germline V gene data show CDR1 as MNHEY and CDR2 as SVGEGT. The CDR3 extends over 16 amino acids. With 5 bases clipped from V and 3 bases from J, the junction kept 9 bases outside the gene matches. The CDR3 nucleotides read TGTGCCAGCAGTCCCGAGGGGGCTCTTTACACCGGGGAGCTGTTTTTT. It yields the protein CASSPEGALYTGELFF.

This clonotype was found once. The chain recombines TRBV6-2 or TRBV6-3 with TRBJ1-5, with D possibly matching TRBD1 (6 bases). This CDR3 region has 15 residues. V gave up 5 bases and J gave up 3 bases, with 14 bases separating them. Germline lookup yields CDR1 MNHEY and CDR2 SVGEGT. CDR3 residues: CASSSDRSPNQPQHF. CDR3 nucleotide sequence: TGTGCCAGCAGTAGTGACAGGTCCCCCAATCAGCCCCAGCATTTT.

The rearrangement uses TRBV12-5 and TRBJ2-3; D is unclear. The germline CDR1 and CDR2 sequences are LGHNT and FRNRAP. The CDR3 is made up of 13 amino acids. Between the trimmed V and J ends, which lost 3 bases and 4 bases, there was a span of 8 bases. DNA for the CDR3: TGTGCTAGTGGTTTTGGCAGGTCAGATACGCAGTATTTT. Protein sequence: CASGFGRSDTQYF.